Sequencing of this T cell receptor (beta chain) was carried out in a study of CD8 T cells in ankylosing spondylitis (dated by TCRdb to between 2016 and 2019). Describing the broader study: To find TCR variants linked to disease, the study profiled T cell receptor beta repertoires in ankylosing spondylitis patients and healthy donors. Peripheral blood was sampled, and synovial fluid was also collected from ankylosing spondylitis patients. The full study cohort comprised 25 or so ankylosing spondylitis patients and about a hundred healthy donors.

General conclusions and limits of the study: Significant enrichment of the disease-linked clones was reported in matched synovial fluid samples from ankylosing spondylitis patients. Some of the motif variants had been reported before in the synovial fluid and blood of reactive arthritis patients, a finding that suggests common disease-initiation mechanisms. Blood from ankylosing spondylitis patients appeared to be characterized by a TCR beta motif made up of several highly homologous amino acid variants. In peripheral blood, the disease-linked clones were found at relatively low frequencies and had a CD8+ phenotype.

Instrument on record: Illumina HiSeq 2500. TCR beta libraries were prepared by quantitative 5'-RACE with molecular barcodes. The source study handled its data this way. Disease-linked TCR variants were identified with a new computational method built on a probabilistic model of VDJ rearrangement. Clones were called with MiXCR by TCRdb after fastp trimmed the public reads at Q25, and only in-frame beta chains were retained. Rows merge per CDR3 protein into single entries with the most common DNA and genes. The V and J calls reflect TCRdb's pipeline rather than the authors' work. In this sample the table shows roughly 240,000 distinct CDR3 sequences, roughly 32% of which occur a single time. The ten most abundant clones make up roughly 4.2% of the sample. This clonotype was counted a few times. Its target antigen remains unknown. The sample holds no much larger clone one base away, and base qualities are not on file.

CDR1 and CDR2, per the germline V gene, are MNHEY and SVGAGI. The trim is 0 bases for V and 9 bases for J, with a gap of 9 bases between the germline ends. The CDR3 measures 13 amino acids from cysteine to phenylalanine. CDR3 DNA is the only sequence kept; it has 39 bases, read in frame from the first base. This receptor chain uses TRBV6-5 and TRBJ2-4; TRBD1 might be the D gene, on 6 matching bases. The source is a male donor with ankylosing spondylitis or in good health (not recorded which). The sequenced material came from blood, either unsorted or a sorted T cell fraction (not recorded which). The encoded CDR3 is CASSYSDRGIQYF. The nucleotide sequence is given as TGTGCCAGCAGTTACTCGGACAGAGGCATTCAGTACTTC.